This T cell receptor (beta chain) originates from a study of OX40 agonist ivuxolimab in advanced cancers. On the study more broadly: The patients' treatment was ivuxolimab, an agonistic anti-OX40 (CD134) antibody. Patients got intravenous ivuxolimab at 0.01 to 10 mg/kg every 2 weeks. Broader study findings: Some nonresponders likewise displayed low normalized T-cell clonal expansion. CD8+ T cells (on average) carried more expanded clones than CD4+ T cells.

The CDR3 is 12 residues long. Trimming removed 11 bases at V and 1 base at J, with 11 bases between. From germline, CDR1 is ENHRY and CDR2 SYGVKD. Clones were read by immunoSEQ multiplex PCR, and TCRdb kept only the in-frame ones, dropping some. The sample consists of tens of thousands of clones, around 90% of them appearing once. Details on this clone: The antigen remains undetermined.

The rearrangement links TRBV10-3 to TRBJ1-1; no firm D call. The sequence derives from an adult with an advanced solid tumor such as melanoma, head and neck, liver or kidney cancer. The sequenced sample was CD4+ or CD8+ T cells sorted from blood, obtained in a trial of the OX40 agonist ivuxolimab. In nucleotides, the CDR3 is TGTGCCGCTACTGGGAAGAACACTGAAGCTTTCTTT. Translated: CAATGKNTEAFF.